This entry describes one T cell receptor (beta chain). The V and J ends lost 2 bases and 1 base respectively, with 11 bases between them. The CDR3 has 15 amino acids. Per the germline V gene, CDR1 is MGHDK and CDR2 is SYGVNS. Authors' analysis steps: Reference gene primer amplification in the assay estimated nucleated cell counts. Sequencing used immunoSEQ multiplex PCR; TCRdb keeps in-frame clones, though not all of them. The V and J calls and clone size were taken over from that table, and D and trimming were inferred from the DNA. The data contain about 43,000 clones, around 85% of them singletons. This sample was taken from a study of blood T cell repertoires in COVID-19. Looking at the study overall: The samples span acute and convalescent COVID-19 from the United States, Italy and Spain. T cells, B-cell-depleted T cells, or PBMCs provided the cDNA or gDNA that served as material.

The material sequenced was peripheral blood. The receptor comes from a human donor in a cohort sampled during active COVID-19. This sequence joins TRBV25-1 and TRBJ2-5, with a weak D call TRBD1 (6 bases). CDR3 amino acids: CASSEPTGTQETQYF. CDR3 bases: TGTGCCAGCAGTGAACCGACAGGCACCCAAGAGACCCAGTACTTC.